This T cell receptor (beta chain) appears in the sequencing data of a study of blood T cell repertoires in COVID-19 (dated by TCRdb to about 2020). For context, the study as a whole: Collaborator samples came from the United States, Italy and Spain and covered acute and convalescent phases of COVID-19. The material from the prospective study consisted of cDNA or gDNA derived from T cells, B-cell-depleted T cells, or PBMCs. Deeply sampled blood TCRbeta repertoires from subjects exposed to, actively infected with, or recovered from COVID-19 were included in the dataset. The repertoires were released in a freely available public database intended as a resource for research on the immune response to SARS-CoV-2. Samples came from the ongoing ImmuneRACE study (first 160 participants) plus 1,254 subjects from 6 global collaborators. Sample metadata almost always included a de-identified subject ID, COVID-19 status, age in years and sex. HLA class I and class II types, where available, came from metadata supplied by the sample provider rather than from assay-based typing. What the authors observed across the whole study: How much clinical and demographic metadata was included differed by source and by participant, and the metadata was provided uncurated.

The collaborating institutions used their own protocols to collect whole blood in K2EDTA tubes. For TCRbeta analysis, collaborator samples were shipped as frozen whole blood, as isolated PBMCs, or as DNA extracted from either sample type. Regarding this clone: The antigen it binds to is not known. No base quality values were provided; no much bigger clone lies one nucleotide off.

TCRbeta CDR3 regions were amplified from genomic DNA by means of the immunoSEQ Assay, a bias-controlled multiplex PCR. Per the authors' processing: Within the assay, amplification of reference gene primers was used to estimate how many nucleated cells each sample contained. To quantify the absolute abundance of each unique TCRbeta CDR3 rearrangement, sequence reads were collapsed and filtered. For each sample, productive Simpson clonality was calculated as the square root of Simpson's diversity index across productive rearrangements. This is the immuneACCESS table as TCRdb keeps it, with only in-frame sequences that have V and J called. A part of the clones is gone; compared with another copy, unresolved V genes explain less than half, and the rest is unexplained. V and J calls and clone size are copied from that table; D and trimming were computed from the DNA. The sample table records some 490,000 clones; 80% to 90% of these occur just once. The top ten clonotypes cover 3% to 4% of the sample.

From a lookup of the germline V gene (reference sequence), CDR1 and CDR2 are GTSNPN and SVGIG. From its cysteine to its phenylalanine, the CDR3 spans 11 amino acids. Only the CDR3 DNA stays, 33 bases, in frame from base 1. The junction shows trimming of 2 bases on V and 9 bases on J, plus 8 bases between the germline ends. Input material: peripheral blood. The chain is assembled from TRBV30 and TRBJ2-1; TRBD1 is a possible D gene, resting on 6 matching bases. The clonotype originates from a human donor in a cohort sampled during active COVID-19. The DNA sequence follows: TGTGCCTGGAGTATAGGGGGTGAGCAGTTCTTC. Translated, this is CAWSIGGEQFF.